The clone carrying this T cell receptor beta chain was counted a few times. Time point specified: sample taken at primary tumor resection. Frozen PBMC, nontumor lung or tumor provided whole RNA, which was sequenced unsorted. TCRdb processed the 5' RACE reads anew with MiXCR; each CDR3 protein has one entry. The sample has 90,000 or so distinct CDR3 sequences, around 10% seen once; the top ten hold less than 9%. The CDR3 is 13 residues long. Germline loops: CDR1 SGHRS, CDR2 YFSETQ. V lost 6 bases to trimming and J lost 0 bases, with 10 bases between them. This sample is drawn from a study of spatial heterogeneity in lung cancer.

This chain joins TRBV5-1 and TRBJ2-7, with D possibly TRBD2 on 6 matching bases. Source: PBMCs, taken at surgery. This receptor was taken from a male donor with early-stage non-small cell lung cancer. CDR3 coding DNA: TGCGCCAGCATGGAGGGGAGCTCCTACGAGCAGTACTTC. Translation: CASMEGSSYEQYF.